The T cell receptor (beta chain) under discussion was sequenced for a study of T cells after yellow fever vaccination. CDR1 is SQVTM and CDR2 is ANQGSEA in the germline V gene. This CDR3 is 12 amino acids long. The V gene lost 5 bases and the J gene lost 5 bases, with 9 bases spanning the gap. This clonotype was picked up many times. One entry per CDR3 protein, called by TCRdb with MiXCR from the 5' RACE reads. The sample records 110,000 to 150,000 distinct CDR3 sequences, around 6.3% being singletons. The J gene is TRBJ1-4, the V gene TRBV29-1; D uncertain. This receptor was obtained from a man aged 25 to 40 who received the YFV17D yellow fever vaccine. The material was CD4+ T cells sorted from PBMCs, obtained 10 days after the yellow fever booster vaccination. Here the CDR3 DNA reads TGCAGCGTTCGGGATGCGAATGAAAAACTGTTTTTT. Its protein product is CSVRDANEKLFF.